This T cell receptor beta chain was found in a study of beta chain features in type 1 diabetes. Study at large: On cell yields, gender and age, patients and healthy donors were similar.

This clone was seen more than once but under ten times. Its antigen is unknown. Other DNA sequences in this specimen translate into the identical CDR3. The germline gives CDR1 KGHSH, CDR2 LQKENI. V gave up 6 bases and J gave up 0 bases, with 6 bases separating them. The CDR3 runs to 14 residues. Donors contributed one heparinised blood draw apiece, averaging roughly 0.12 L. Isolated RNA was reverse transcribed in full, so expressed TCRB transcripts were sequenced. Samples of naive, central memory and regulatory T cells yielded a mean of approximately 3.9 million reads. Assay used: immunoSEQ multiplex PCR; TCRdb lists only in-frame clones, some missing. Among around 240,000 clones, 16% were seen once, and the ten largest hold 0.08% to 0.095%. Findings of the study overall: Within each of all four CD4+ subsets, Type 1 diabetes patients had TCRB CDR3s that were moderately but significantly shorter. Fewer insertions but more deletions were seen at VDJ junctions in type 1 diabetes patients.

The sequenced sample consisted of naive CD4+ T cells from blood. The sequence was collected from a man aged 25-40 years with type 1 diabetes. This chain uses TRBV18 with TRBJ2-6; D is unclear. The CDR3 spells CASSPGSGANVLTF. Written as DNA, the CDR3 is TGTGCCAGCTCCCCGGGCTCTGGGGCCAACGTCCTGACTTTC.